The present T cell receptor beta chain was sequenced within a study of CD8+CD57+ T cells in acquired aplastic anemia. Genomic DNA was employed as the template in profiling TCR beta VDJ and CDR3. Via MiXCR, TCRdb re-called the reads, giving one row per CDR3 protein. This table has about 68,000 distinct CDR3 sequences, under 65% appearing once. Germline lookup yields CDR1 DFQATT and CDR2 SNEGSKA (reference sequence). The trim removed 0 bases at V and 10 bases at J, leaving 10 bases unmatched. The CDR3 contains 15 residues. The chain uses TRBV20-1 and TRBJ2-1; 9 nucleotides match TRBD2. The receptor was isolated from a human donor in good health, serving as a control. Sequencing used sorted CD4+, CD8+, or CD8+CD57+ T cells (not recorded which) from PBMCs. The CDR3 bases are TGCAGTGCTAGAGATCGACTAGCGGCCGGGGAGGAGCAGTTCTTC. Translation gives CSARDRLAAGEEQFF.